This T cell receptor beta chain was sequenced during a study of blood T cell repertoires in COVID-19. Study overall: Sites in the United States, Italy and Spain provided acute and convalescent COVID-19 samples. The analysed material was cDNA or gDNA that came from T cells, B-cell-depleted T cells, or PBMCs.

V gave up 1 base and J gave up 9 bases, with 10 bases separating them. CDR1 is SNHLY and CDR2 is FYNNEI in the germline V gene. The CDR3 contains 13 residues. Sequencing used immunoSEQ multiplex PCR; TCRdb keeps in-frame clones, though not all of them. The repertoire includes 28,000 or so clones, under 90% of them detected once, and 7.6% sits in the top ten. This sequence was found in a human donor in a cohort sampled during active COVID-19. Sequencing was performed on peripheral blood. The genes are TRBV2 and TRBJ2-4; no reliable D call. DNA of the CDR3: TGTGCCAGCAGTGAAGACCAGACAACCATTCAGTACTTC. This translates into CASSEDQTTIQYF. The full variable domain, its missing parts supplied by reference TRBV2 and TRBJ2-4, is EPEVTQTPSHQVTQMGQEVILRCVPISNHLYFYWYRQILGQKVEFLVSFYNNEISEKSEIFDDQFSVERPDGSNFTLKIRSTKLEDSAMYFCASSEDQTTIQYFGAGTRLSVL.